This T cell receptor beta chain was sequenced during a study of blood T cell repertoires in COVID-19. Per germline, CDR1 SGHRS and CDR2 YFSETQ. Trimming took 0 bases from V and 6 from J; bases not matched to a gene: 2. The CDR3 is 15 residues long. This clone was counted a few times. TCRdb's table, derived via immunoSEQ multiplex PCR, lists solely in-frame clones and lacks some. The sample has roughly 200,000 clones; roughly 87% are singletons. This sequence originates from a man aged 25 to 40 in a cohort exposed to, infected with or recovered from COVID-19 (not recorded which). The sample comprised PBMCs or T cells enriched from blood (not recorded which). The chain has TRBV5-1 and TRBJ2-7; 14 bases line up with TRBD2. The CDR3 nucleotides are TGCGCCAGCAGCTTGGAGACTAGCGGGAGGGGCGAGCAGTACTTC. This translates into CASSLETSGRGEQYF.